The 20 T cell receptor beta chains given below trace back to one sample, sequenced in a study of post-analysis software for immune sequencing data. Study-level results: Compared with controls, patients had more of five TRBV segments, including TRBV5-6, TRBV5-1 and TRBV20-1.

Unique-molecular-identifier-tagged TCR beta cDNA libraries were used. TCRdb re-analysed the PCR reads in MiXCR, keeping a single row per CDR3 protein. Here the sample spans about 380,000 distinct CDR3 sequences, around a third being singletons. Their antigens remain unidentified. Sequencing was performed on blood. The receptors shown here come from a girl aged 10 to 17 with multiple sclerosis.

The CDR3 reads CASSLGTSGPQETQYF. The CDR3 bases are TGTGCCAGCAGCTTGGGAACTAGCGGACCCCAAGAGACCCAGTACTTC. V is TRBV7-9 and J is TRBJ2-5; 8 nucleotides align to TRBD2. Germline values: CDR1 SEHNR, CDR2 FQNEAQ (reference sequence). V shed 3 bases and J 1 base; nucleotides not matched to a gene: 7. The CDR3 totals 16 residues.

This clonotype was counted between two and nine times. The rearrangement links TRBV6-5 to TRBJ1-1; a possible D gene is TRBD1 (6 bases). V lost 4 bases, J lost 0 bases, and 9 bases lay in between. There are 14 residues in the CDR3. CDR1 and CDR2 from the germline V gene are MNHEY and SVGAGI. The CDR3 DNA reads as TGTGCCAGCAGTTTAGGGGGGATGAACACTGAAGCTTTCTTT. It yields the protein CASSLGGMNTEAFF.

The V and J genes are TRBV5-6 and TRBJ2-2; D is unclear. The CDR3 has 13 residues. Germline values: CDR1 SGHDT, CDR2 YYEEEE. The ends were cut back, 3 bases at V and 2 bases at J, with 5 bases in the middle. CDR3 region: CASSWQNTGELFF. Here the CDR3 DNA reads TGTGCCAGCAGCTGGCAAAACACCGGGGAGCTGTTTTTT. Full variable domain (missing parts from reference TRBV5-6 and TRBJ2-2): DAGVTQSPTHLIKTRGQQVTLRCSPKSGHDTVSWYQQALGQGPQFIFQYYEEEERQRGNFPDRFSGHQFPNYSSELNVNALLLGDSALYLCASSWQNTGELFFGEGSRLTVL.

On this clonotype: Germline and junction disagree at one end, which may indicate a read error. The genes are TRBV12-3 or TRBV12-4 and TRBJ1-2; TRBD1 aligns across 7 bases. This CDR3 is 14 amino acids long. The CDR3, as DNA: TGTACCAGCAGTTTTTCGGCAGGGGGCTATGGCTACACCTTC. Its protein is CTSSFSAGGYGYTF.

As DNA, the CDR3 is TGCAGTGCTAGAGAGGCAGGTCGGACTGAAGCTTTCTTT. Its protein is CSAREAGRTEAFF. The chain recombines TRBV20-1 with TRBJ1-1; D unclear. The CDR3 is made up of 13 amino acids. Between the trimmed V and J ends, which lost 0 bases and 5 bases, there was a span of 10 bases. From germline, CDR1 is DFQATT and CDR2 SNEGSKA (reference sequence).

The sample holds a few counts of this clonotype. This chain connects TRBV4-2 to TRBJ2-3, with TRBD2 matching over 8 bases. The V gene end was trimmed by 3 bases and the J gene end by 0 bases; junction bases not matched to a gene: 8. This CDR3 is built from 17 residues. Germline CDR1 LGHNA, CDR2 YNFKEQ. The CDR3 DNA reads TGTGCCAGCAGCCAGGCGGGGGGACCGACAAGCACAGATACGCAGTATTTT. Translation: CASSQAGGPTSTDTQYF.

This clonotype was found a few times. V usage is TRBV6-4 and J usage is TRBJ2-6; 7 bases are shared with TRBD2. The length of the CDR3 is 15 residues. Germline V lookup: CDR1 MRHNA, CDR2 SNTAGT. The J segment lost 2 bases and the V segment lost 5 bases, leaving 3 bases of the junction unmatched. The CDR3 is CASSKSGAGANVLTF. As DNA, the CDR3 is TGTGCCAGCAGTAAGAGCGGGGCTGGGGCCAACGTCCTGACTTTC.

In this sample, this clonotype turned up once. This chain joins TRBV7-8 and TRBJ2-1; D may correspond to TRBD1 or TRBD2 (6 bases each). Between the trimmed V and J ends, which lost 7 bases and 7 bases, there was a span of 14 bases. The CDR3 loop spans 13 amino acids. Germline CDR1 SGHVS, CDR2 FQNEAQ. Written as DNA, the CDR3 is TGTGCCAGCACTATTGGGGGGCGTAATGAGCAGTTCTTC. Its translation is CASTIGGRNEQFF.

In its sample, this clonotype was seen a few times. The gene calls are TRBV20-1 and TRBJ2-5; 14 bases line up with TRBD2. The CDR3 is made up of 16 amino acids. Per the germline V gene, CDR1 is DFQATT and CDR2 is SNEGSKA (reference sequence). Trimming removed 3 bases from V and 5 bases from J; junction bases left unmatched: 8. This chain's CDR3 is CSARPTSGGAWETQYF. The CDR3 region has the DNA TGCAGTGCTAGGCCGACTAGCGGGGGGGCTTGGGAGACCCAGTACTTC.

This clonotype showed up just a few times. V usage is TRBV28 and J usage is TRBJ2-7, with 7 bases that match TRBD2. Trimming cost V 2 bases and J 1 base; bases outside gene matches: 11. This CDR3 has 17 residues. Germline V gene data show CDR1 as MDHEN and CDR2 as SYDVKM. CDR3 nucleotides: TGTGCCAGCAGTTTACGGGGAAAGACTAGCCGATCCTACGAGCAGTACTTC. It encodes CASSLRGKTSRSYEQYF.

The V call is TRBV7-2, the J call TRBJ2-5, with 9 nucleotides matching TRBD2. The germline V gene has CDR1 SGHTA and CDR2 FQGNSA. The V gene end was trimmed by 6 bases and the J gene end by 2 bases; junction bases not matched to a gene: 4. The CDR3 is 14 residues long. The CDR3: CASSLAGMQETQYF. CDR3 coding DNA: TGTGCCAGCAGTCTAGCGGGGATGCAAGAGACCCAGTACTTC.

This chain links TRBV5-1 with TRBJ1-1; 10 bases align to TRBD1. The ends lost 6 bases at V and 3 bases at J; junction bases unmatched: 5. CDR1 and CDR2 from the germline V gene are SGHRS and YFSETQ. This CDR3 has 14 amino acids. The CDR3 nucleotides are TGCGCCAGCACCCGGACAGGGGGGGACACTGAAGCTTTCTTT. Translating gives CASTRTGGDTEAFF.

This clonotype was detected only a few times. V gene TRBV11-1 combines with J gene TRBJ2-1; 10 bases agree with TRBD1. CDR1 and CDR2 (germline): SGHAT, FQDESV (reference sequence). The ends lost 1 base at V and 5 bases at J; junction bases unmatched: 11. This CDR3 has 18 amino acids. DNA of the CDR3: TGTGCCAGCAGCTTAGAAAAACGGGGACAGGGGTTCGACAATGAGCAGTTCTTC. It encodes CASSLEKRGQGFDNEQFF. Variable domain in full (rest from reference TRBV11-1 and TRBJ2-1): EAEVAQSPRYKITEKSQAVAFWCDPISGHATLYWYRQILGQGPELLVQFQDESVVDDSQLPKDRFSAERLKGVDSTLKIQPAELGDSAMYLCASSLEKRGQGFDNEQFFGPGTRLTVL.

The genes are TRBV12-3 or TRBV12-4 and TRBJ1-4; unclear D gene. The CDR3 runs 14 residues. V lost 5 bases to trimming and J lost 5 bases, with 12 bases between them. In nucleotides, the CDR3 is TGTGCCAGCAGTGCGTCCGGCCAAAATGAAAAACTGTTTTTT. This encodes CASSASGQNEKLFF.

This chain connects TRBV7-9 to TRBJ2-4; tentatively, D is TRBD1 (5 bases). V was trimmed by 1 base and J by 9 bases, leaving 10 bases between them. The CDR3 is 13 amino acids. The V gene's germline CDR1 is SEHNR and CDR2 FQNEAQ (reference sequence). This chain's CDR3 is CASSLEQGAIQYF. The CDR3 DNA sequence: TGTGCCAGCAGCTTAGAGCAGGGTGCCATTCAGTACTTC.

The gene calls are TRBV6-5 and TRBJ1-1; 7 nucleotides match TRBD1. Germline V lookup: CDR1 MNHEY, CDR2 SVGAGI. This CDR3 is 14 amino acids long. Trimming cost V 6 bases and J 6 bases; bases outside gene matches: 10. In DNA, the CDR3 is TGTGCCAGCAGGATCCGACAGGGAGAGGCTGAAGCTTTCTTT. Encoded protein: CASRIRQGEAEAFF.

V and J are TRBV29-1 and TRBJ1-3; D remains ambiguous. CDR3 length equals 12 residues. CDR1 is SQVTM, CDR2 ANQGSEA, per germline. Written as DNA, the CDR3 is TGCAGTACGTGGGACTCTGGAAACACCATATATTTT. Its translation is CSTWDSGNTIYF.

The chain carries TRBV20-1 and TRBJ2-7; 7 bases align to TRBD2. Germline CDR1 DFQATT, CDR2 SNEGSKA (reference sequence). This CDR3 comprises 15 residues. The ends lost 0 bases at V and 2 bases at J; junction bases unmatched: 7. Here the CDR3 reads CSAREELRGTYEQYF. DNA of the CDR3: TGCAGTGCTAGAGAGGAACTGCGGGGGACCTACGAGCAGTACTTC.

The chain uses TRBV7-2 and TRBJ2-1; 7 bases match TRBD2. The CDR3 runs 15 residues. Trimming at V came to 8 bases and at J to 3 bases, leaving 10 bases not matched to a gene. The germline V gene encodes CDR1 SGHTA and CDR2 FQGNSA. The CDR3 DNA is TGTGCCAGCGGGGGAGCGGGGCAGGGCTACAATGAGCAGTTCTTC. This translates into CASGGAGQGYNEQFF. The full variable domain, completed using reference TRBV7-2 and TRBJ2-1, is GAGVSQSPSNKVTEKGKDVELRCDPISGHTALYWYRQSLGQGLEFLIYFQGNSAPDKSGLPSDRFSAERTGGSVSTLTIQRTQQEDSAVYLCASGGAGQGYNEQFFGPGTRLTVL.

V usage is TRBV28 and J usage is TRBJ1-1, with 7 bases matching TRBD1. The V segment lost 3 bases and the J segment 6 bases; nucleotides outside the gene matches: 7. Germline CDR1 reads MDHEN; CDR2 reads SYDVKM. This CDR3 has 14 residues. The CDR3 DNA follows: TGTGCCAGCAGTTTTGACAGGGTGAGGTCTGAAGCTTTCTTT. Translation: CASSFDRVRSEAFF.